This T cell receptor (beta chain) derives from a study of blood T cells in healthy people across ages (dated by TCRdb to about 2015). Some background on the complete study: In model experiments, template switching captured roughly one uniquely barcoded TCR beta cDNA molecule for every two T cells. Donors were grouped into four age groups: young (average roughly 16 years), middle-aged (39), aged (about 60) and long-lived (roughly 80). The study analyzed two additional independent replicas of 1 million unique cDNA reads from the same blood draw for two donors, one aged 18 to 29 and one aged 80 or older. Using deep sequencing normalized with unique cDNA molecular identifiers, the study measured how TCR beta repertoire diversity changes with age. Results the study describes overall, beyond this receptor: Compared with the aged group, the long-lived group had more naive CD4+ T cells, fewer expanded clones and increased TCR diversity, a pattern suggesting age selection. Estimates of total diversity from one million sequenced T cells were regarded as lower bounds and underestimates. As age increased, observed TCR beta diversity per million T cells dropped in a roughly linear way, and a significant reduction was already evident by age 40. A strong correlation was found between observed TCR beta diversity and the percentage of naive T cells measured by flow cytometry. Since profiling was done on bulk unsorted PBMCs, naive and antigen-experienced compartments could not be conclusively compared. Donor CMV infection status was unknown, potentially confounding age-related changes in expanded clonotypes.

V and J are truncated by 10 bases and 2 bases respectively, leaving an intervening sequence of 9 bases. Measured from the cysteine to the phenylalanine, the CDR3 is 13 residues long. The only DNA kept is the CDR3, 39 bases in frame from the first base. As encoded in the germline V gene, CDR1 is ENHRY while CDR2 is SYGVKD. As for this clonotype: Its antigen is not yet known. Base qualities are not provided; no much larger clone lies one nucleotide away.

Donors were 30 to 45 systemically healthy Caucasian individuals from Russia aged roughly 6 to 95 years. About 10 milliliters of peripheral blood were drawn from each donor into EDTA-treated Vacutainer tubes. PBMCs were isolated by Ficoll-Paque density-gradient centrifugation, with at least 6.5 million obtained per sample. Total RNA was extracted from PBMCs with Trizol reagent, with at least 6 micrograms obtained per sample. The percentages of naive CD45RAhigh/CD27high T cells were determined by flow cytometry on a PBMC aliquot from every donor. Libraries came from 5' RACE. Sequencing used an Illumina HiSeq 2500. A second PCR of about 7 to 12 cycles was performed with a sample-barcoded 5' primer and a J-beta primer mix. Each TCR beta cDNA molecule received a unique molecular identifier from a template-switch 5' adaptor carrying 12 random nucleotides. Each sample yielded at least 3 million CDR3-containing paired-end reads. First-strand cDNA was synthesized from all RNA with the Mint cDNA synthesis kit, primed by a TRBC-specific oligonucleotide. Following uracil-DNA glycosylase treatment, a first 18-cycle PCR with universal primers M1SS and BC2_uni_R was performed on all cDNA. On the authors' methods: Each sample was normalized by randomly selecting 1 million high-quality reads, each carrying a distinct molecular identifier. Reads sharing molecular identifiers were discarded rather than binned into consensus sequences. CDR3 identification, clonotype clustering and error correction used MiTCR with a Q25 quality threshold and the strictest error-elimination algorithm. Lower-bound total TCR beta diversity was estimated with a nonparametric unseen species model using Euler transformation. TCRdb's own reprocessing of the public reads used fastp at Q25 and MiXCR and kept productive beta chains. Entries that share a CDR3 protein sequence are merged under the most common genes and DNA. The V and J calls and clone size are TCRdb's, not the authors'. This sample comprises a few hundred thousand distinct CDR3 sequences, roughly a quarter of them detected only once. Jointly, the top ten make up 3% to 4% of the sample.

The same specimen was also included in a second study, on T cells of mothers and their children. The second study also describes: The donors were nine systemically healthy Caucasian individuals, made up of three mothers and their six children. cDNA synthesis consumed the entire amount of extracted RNA, loaded at around 1.5 ug RNA in each 15 ul reaction. In the second PCR, the M1S primer added sample barcodes and 2-4 random nucleotides. More than 8 million TCR beta CDR3 reads were obtained from each mother, and roughly 3 million reads were obtained from each child. Thymic selection shapes the output of TCR recombination in a similar way in related and unrelated pairs, and inherited differences have a minor effect. Related mother-child pairs always showed normalized repertoire overlap that was slightly higher than in unrelated mother-child pairs, though the difference was never significant. With a sensitivity of about 100 clones per million clonotypes, no persistent microchimeric T cell clones were detected. In the study, deep NGS was used to compare the TCR beta repertoires of mothers and children, and features distinguishing related mother-child pairs from unrelated individuals were sought. On average, the children were about 12 +/- 4 years old, while the mothers were roughly 36 +/- 4 years old. After adapter ligation with NEBNext reagents, the libraries were sequenced on Illumina HiSeq 2000 with 100+100 nt paired-end reads. To prevent cross-contamination, the mother and child libraries were prepared a month apart and were sequenced in separate runs. Each donor had between roughly 500,000 and 2,100,000 distinct TCR beta clonotypes identified. Naive TCR beta clonotypes were estimated from low-frequency clonotypes matched to each donor's FACS-determined naive share, without sorting.

This sequence was found in a boy aged 2-15 years in good health. Source material: blood. The chain was built from TRBV10-3 and TRBJ2-6, with the D gene too uncertain to name. The CDR3 protein: CASSATGANVLTF. The nucleotide sequence reads TGTGCCAGCTCAGCTACTGGGGCCAACGTCCTGACTTTC.